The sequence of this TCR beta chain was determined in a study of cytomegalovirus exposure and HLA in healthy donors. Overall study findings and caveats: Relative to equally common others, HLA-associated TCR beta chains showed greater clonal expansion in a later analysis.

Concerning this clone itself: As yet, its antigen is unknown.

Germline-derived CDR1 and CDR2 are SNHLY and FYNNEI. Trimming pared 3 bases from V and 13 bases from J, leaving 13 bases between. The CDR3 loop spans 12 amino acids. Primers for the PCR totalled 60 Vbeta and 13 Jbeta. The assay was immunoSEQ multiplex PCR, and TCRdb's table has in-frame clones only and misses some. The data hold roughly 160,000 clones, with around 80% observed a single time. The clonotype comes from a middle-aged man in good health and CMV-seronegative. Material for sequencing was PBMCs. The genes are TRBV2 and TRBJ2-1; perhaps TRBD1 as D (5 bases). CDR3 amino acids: CASSENLTVQFF. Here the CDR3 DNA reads TGTGCCAGCAGTGAGAATCTGACAGTTCAGTTCTTC.